The 21 T cell receptor beta chains below all came from one sample that was sequenced in a study of blood T cell repertoires in COVID-19. This table comes from immunoSEQ multiplex PCR, and its TCRdb copy is limited to in-frame clones, with some not included. The profile shows about 71,000 clones, around 90% of them singletons. Sequenced input: peripheral blood. Receptors were obtained from a woman over 75 with acute or convalescent COVID-19.

The rearrangement joins TRBV3-1 (or the pseudogene TRBV3-2) to TRBJ1-6; 7 bases line up with TRBD1. The CDR3 is made up of 14 amino acids. Germline assignment: CDR1 LGHDT and CDR2 YNNKEL (reference sequence). With 1 base clipped from V and 6 bases from J, the junction kept 0 bases outside the gene matches. CDR3 bases: TGTGCCAGCAGCCAAGGGGACAGTAATTCACCCCTCCACTTT. This codes for CASSQGDSNSPLHF.

The chain employs TRBV5-1 and TRBJ2-1; tentative D call: TRBD1 (6 bases). V shed 0 bases and J shed 0 bases, with 13 bases lying between them. The CDR3 runs to 17 residues. The germline CDR1 and CDR2 sequences are SGHRS and YFSETQ. The CDR3 reads CASSLAWTASSYNEQFF. The CDR3, as DNA: TGCGCCAGCAGCTTGGCCTGGACAGCCAGCTCCTACAATGAGCAGTTCTTC.

This clone was counted once. The chain has TRBV3-1 (or the pseudogene TRBV3-2) and TRBJ2-3; TRBD2 matches at 9 bases. Germline-derived CDR1 and CDR2 are LGHDT and YNNKEL (reference sequence). The CDR3 consists of 16 residues. The ends lost 5 bases at V and 0 bases at J; junction bases unmatched: 6. CDR3 residues: CASSLSGRSSTDTQYF. CDR3 bases: TGTGCCAGCAGCTTAAGCGGGAGGTCTAGCACAGATACGCAGTATTTT.

The chain employs TRBV19 and TRBJ2-5; possibly TRBD1 for D (5 bases). V lost 4 bases to trimming and J lost 5 bases, with 20 bases between them. Germline V gene lookup returns CDR1 LNHDA and CDR2 SQIVND (reference sequence). This CDR3 comprises 16 residues. CDR3 nucleotides: TGTGCCAGTAGTAGGGGCCTTGGTTGGCCTACGGAGACCCAGTACTTC. Translating it yields CASSRGLGWPTETQYF.

The V gene is TRBV7-3, the J gene TRBJ1-1; 7 bases map to TRBD1. The CDR3 spans 14 residues. Trimming cost V 2 bases and J 7 bases; bases outside gene matches: 7. Germline CDR1 reads SGHTA; CDR2 reads FQGTGA. The CDR3 reads CASSLSGDSVEAFF. The CDR3 DNA reads as TGTGCCAGCAGCTTATCAGGGGACAGTGTTGAAGCTTTCTTT. Full variable domain (outside the CDR3, taken from reference TRBV7-3 and TRBJ1-1): GAGVSQTPSNKVTEKGKYVELRCDPISGHTALYWYRQSLGQGPEFLIYFQGTGAADDSGLPNDRFFAVRPEGSVSTLKIQRTERGDSAVYLCASSLSGDSVEAFFGQGTRLTVV.

The genes are TRBV4-2 and TRBJ1-6; no definite D call. CDR3 length: 16 residues. In germline, CDR1 is LGHNA, CDR2 YNFKEQ. Trimming shortened V by 0 bases and J by 5 bases, and 11 bases separated the two germline ends. The CDR3 DNA is TGTGCCAGCAGCCAAGAGAGGGCGGTGGATAATTCACCCCTCCACTTT. It codes for CASSQERAVDNSPLHF.

This clone was counted a single time. The chain uses TRBV13 and TRBJ2-3; 9 positions agree with TRBD2. The CDR3 runs 15 residues. V was clipped by 3 bases and J by 1 base; unmatched bases: 2. Per germline, CDR1 PRHDT and CDR2 FYEKMQ (reference sequence). CDR3 sequence reads: CASSFSGSGTDTQYF. The CDR3 DNA is TGTGCCAGCAGCTTTAGCGGGAGTGGCACAGATACGCAGTATTTT. The full variable domain, rest sourced from reference TRBV13 and TRBJ2-3, is AAGVIQSPRHLIKEKRETATLKCYPIPRHDTVYWYQQGPGQDPQFLISFYEKMQSDKGSIPDRFSAQQFSDYHSELNMSSLELGDSALYFCASSFSGSGTDTQYFGPGTRLTVL.

This rearrangement joins TRBV5-1 to TRBJ2-3; D is possibly TRBD2 (6 bases). CDR3 size: 15 residues. Germline-derived CDR1 and CDR2 are SGHRS and YFSETQ. V was cut by 2 bases and J by 4 bases, with 14 bases left in between. The CDR3, as DNA: TGCGCCAGCAGCTTCGAGGGAGGACGCGCAGATACGCAGTATTTT. This gives the protein CASSFEGGRADTQYF.

This sequence joins TRBV5-1 and TRBJ1-5; no definite D call. From germline, CDR1 is SGHRS and CDR2 YFSETQ. Trimming cost V 0 bases and J 0 bases, with 7 bases left between them. The CDR3 consists of 15 residues. CDR3 residues: CASSLAGISNQPQHF. The CDR3 DNA sequence: TGCGCCAGCAGCTTGGCGGGGATTAGCAATCAGCCCCAGCATTTT.

A single count supports this clone. The chain uses TRBV7-6 and TRBJ2-3, with 11 bases aligning to TRBD2. The trim removed 0 bases at V and 6 bases at J, leaving 14 bases unmatched. The CDR3 spans 19 residues. CDR1 SGHVS and CDR2 FNYEAQ come from the germline V gene. CDR3 nucleotides: TGTGCCAGCAGCTTAGCGTCCCCGACTAGCGGGGCGCCGTGGGATACGCAGTATTTT. Encoded protein: CASSLASPTSGAPWDTQYF.

The J gene is TRBJ1-6, the V gene TRBV27, with D perhaps matching TRBD1 (5 bases). Germline V lookup: CDR1 MNHEY, CDR2 SMNVEV (reference sequence). This CDR3 comprises 14 residues. V lost 8 bases and J 4 bases, leaving 12 bases between the germline ends. CDR3 in amino acids: CASSTGRYNSPLHF. The CDR3 nucleotides are TGTGCCAGCTCAACAGGCCGGTATAATTCACCCCTCCACTTT.

Comment on this clone: Other DNA sequences within the sample encode an identical CDR3. This chain connects TRBV11-2 to TRBJ2-7; D is perhaps TRBD1 (8 bases). Trimming took off 5 bases at V and 4 bases at J, with 18 bases between the two ends. The CDR3 runs to 15 residues. Germline CDR1 reads SGHAT; CDR2 reads FQNNGV. The CDR3 sequence: CASSPDRGGGYEQYF. The DNA for the CDR3 is TGTGCCAGCAGCCCCGACAGGGGAGGGGGATACGAGCAGTACTTC.

The rearrangement uses TRBV5-1 and TRBJ2-3; a weak D match, TRBD1 (5 bases). Trimming removed 0 bases from V and 3 bases from J, with 17 bases in between. Germline-derived CDR1 and CDR2 are SGHRS and YFSETQ. The CDR3 totals 17 residues. CDR3: CASSLGSSWGSTDTQYF. The CDR3 DNA follows: TGCGCCAGCAGCTTGGGTTCCTCGTGGGGCTCTACAGATACGCAGTATTTT. Filled out from reference TRBV5-1 and TRBJ2-3, the complete variable domain reads KAGVTQTPRYLIKTRGQQVTLSCSPISGHRSVSWYQQTPGQGLQFLFEYFSETQRNKGNFPGRFSGRQFSNSRSEMNVSTLELGDSALYLCASSLGSSWGSTDTQYFGPGTRLTVL.

V gene TRBV27 combines with J gene TRBJ2-1, with D tentatively TRBD2 (5 bases). In germline, CDR1 is MNHEY, CDR2 SMNVEV (reference sequence). This CDR3 region has 17 residues. V gave up 2 bases and J gave up 4 bases, with 18 bases separating them. This CDR3 is CASSLLPTSSPYNEQFF. The DNA of the CDR3 is TGTGCCAGCAGTTTACTTCCAACTTCTAGCCCTTACAATGAGCAGTTCTTC.

The CDR3 is CASSPNLLTGLEQYF. The DNA of the CDR3 is TGTGCCAGCAGCCCCAACCTACTGACAGGGCTCGAGCAGTACTTC. V and J are TRBV3-1 (or the pseudogene TRBV3-2) and TRBJ2-7; 7 bases line up with TRBD1. The CDR3 totals 15 residues. CDR1 and CDR2 (germline): LGHDT, YNNKEL (reference sequence). The V and J ends lost 4 bases and 6 bases, in that order; junction bases with no gene match: 12.

This rearrangement joins TRBV3-1 (or the pseudogene TRBV3-2) to TRBJ1-2; 7 bases are shared with TRBD1. Germline V gives CDR1 LGHDT, CDR2 YNNKEL (reference sequence). V was clipped by 1 base and J by 5 bases; unmatched bases: 10. The CDR3 runs to 16 residues. CDR3 sequence: CASSQVLSGGYYGYTF. Here the CDR3 DNA reads TGTGCCAGCAGCCAAGTCTTATCAGGGGGATATTATGGCTACACCTTC.

The chain uses TRBV24-1 and TRBJ2-1; the match to TRBD2 covers 10 bases. There are 15 residues in the CDR3. Germline values: CDR1 KGHDR, CDR2 SFDVKD. The V segment lost 3 bases and the J segment 5 bases; nucleotides outside the gene matches: 3. CDR3 DNA: TGTGCCACCAGTGATCCTAGCGGGAGCGACAATGAGCAGTTCTTC. Residues: CATSDPSGSDNEQFF.

The count of this clone is one. The chain carries TRBV7-6 and TRBJ2-3; maybe TRBD2 (6 bases). Looked up from germline, CDR1 is SGHVS and CDR2 is FNYEAQ. V was clipped by 0 bases and J by 6 bases, with 10 bases between them. The CDR3 consists of 14 residues. The CDR3 DNA sequence: TGTGCCAGCAGCTTAGCAGGCGGGGTGGATACGCAGTATTTT. Protein sequence: CASSLAGGVDTQYF.

This chain joins TRBV7-6 and TRBJ2-5; 7 nucleotides align to TRBD2. The germline V gene encodes CDR1 SGHVS and CDR2 FNYEAQ. With V trimmed by 5 bases and J by 1 base, 4 bases remained unmatched. The CDR3 totals 14 residues. The CDR3 DNA reads as TGTGCCAGCAGCAGTGGGACTACCCAAGAGACCCAGTACTTC. This codes for CASSSGTTQETQYF.

This clone was detected only a few times. V gene TRBV5-1 combines with J gene TRBJ2-2, with TRBD1 identical over 10 bases. V shed 4 bases and J 6 bases; nucleotides not matched to a gene: 6. CDR1 and CDR2 from the germline V gene are SGHRS and YFSETQ. This CDR3 is built from 15 residues. CDR3 region: CASSQRTGGPGELFF. The CDR3 coding sequence is TGCGCCAGCAGCCAACGGACAGGGGGACCCGGGGAGCTGTTTTTT.

V is TRBV6-2 or TRBV6-3 and J is TRBJ2-7; D is unresolved. The germline gives CDR1 MNHEY, CDR2 SVGEGT. This CDR3 contains 13 residues. V was shortened by 2 bases and J by 1 base, with 6 bases between the two germline ends. CDR3 nucleotide sequence: TGTGCCAGCAGTTACCAGTTTTCCTACGAGCAGTACTTC. It yields the protein CASSYQFSYEQYF.